Listed below are T cell receptor beta chains from one sample, sequenced in a study of T cells in Graves' hyperthyroidism and ophthalmopathy. TCRdb independently ran MiXCR on the multiplex PCR reads; one entry per CDR3 protein. The data show approximately 720,000 distinct CDR3 sequences, around a sixth seen once. The sample taken for sequencing was blood. The receptors here all came from a woman aged 45 to 65 with Graves' hyperthyroidism that later progressed to Graves' ophthalmopathy. CDR3s leave out the opening cysteine and the closing phenylalanine or tryptophan.

cdr3_aa | v_call
ASTWDNSYEQY | TRBV12-3/TRBV12-4
ASSQADRSYGYT | TRBV3-1
ASRQGIRMNTEAF | TRBV6-1
ASSLGTSGGSYNEQF | TRBV5-1
ASSLAPRTNEKLF | TRBV11-2
ASSLTWVETQY | TRBV7-7
AWSYRGNTEAF | TRBV30
SVVGRDIRGELF | TRBV29-1
SAPSDILGEKLF | TRBV20-1
ASSVPLRKGTDTQY | TRBV9
ASSSLGRAGAFRTTSYNEQF | TRBV13
ASSQEGQWRRETQY | TRBV3-1
ASTPGRGGEGYGYT | TRBV6-1
ASSFERNTQY | TRBV5-4
ASSIRGARHTEAF | TRBV19
SARRQGDEKLF | TRBV20-1
ASSQESLAGGSGTGELF | TRBV4-2
ASTKQGSSGELF | TRBV2
ASSYSTGTGGETEAF | TRBV6-5
ASPGTGLLYGYT | TRBV6-1
ASKLAGGSSYNEQF | TRBV19
ASSLGQGYSNQPQH | TRBV6-2/TRBV6-3
ASSLVSGPYEQY | TRBV7-6
ASSDGTKSYNEQF | TRBV9
ASSLGQRREQY | TRBV5-6
SAPIGGIQETQY | TRBV20-1
ASTKTSGGIYNEQF | TRBV3-1
SVEETGALYYGYT | TRBV29-1
ASRGDSSYNEQF | TRBV6-1
ASSYPVRGTYEQY | TRBV6-5
ASSHRDRVYEQY | TRBV5-8
ASSLEENQPQH | TRBV7-9
ASSIPSGGSETQY | TRBV7-2
AITAVGDSRAYEQY | TRBV10-3
ASSFGRLSNQPQH | TRBV27
ASSLAGTSGPEQF | TRBV7-2
AWSVAGNHQPQH | TRBV30
SANLGEPPLH | TRBV20-1
ASSPRT | TRBV7-8
ASSDSGIPREDQY | TRBV6-1
ASSPGVFSGNTIY | TRBV12-3/TRBV12-4
AWSPQGTGELF | TRBV30
ASSASRGPNEKLF | TRBV7-2
ASSYSTGHNSPLH | TRBV6-4
SANRGRADTQY | TRBV20-1
ASRSGQGGYSNQPQH | TRBV19
ASSFGTGGDTQY | TRBV11-1
SVVDGLYGYT | TRBV29-1
ASSFVLTNGELF | TRBV27
ASRPQGALNQPQH | TRBV28
ASSLWELF | TRBV7-9
ASSEVLVGPGGRNNEQF | TRBV6-1
SATSGADNEQF | TRBV20-1
AISEGVKGELF | TRBV6-1
ASSIQIYGYT | TRBV12-3/TRBV12-4
ASSPSGRGQMNTEAF | TRBV18
ASSYSGQGGQPQH | TRBV6-2/TRBV6-3
ASSLLGLNTGELF | TRBV11-2